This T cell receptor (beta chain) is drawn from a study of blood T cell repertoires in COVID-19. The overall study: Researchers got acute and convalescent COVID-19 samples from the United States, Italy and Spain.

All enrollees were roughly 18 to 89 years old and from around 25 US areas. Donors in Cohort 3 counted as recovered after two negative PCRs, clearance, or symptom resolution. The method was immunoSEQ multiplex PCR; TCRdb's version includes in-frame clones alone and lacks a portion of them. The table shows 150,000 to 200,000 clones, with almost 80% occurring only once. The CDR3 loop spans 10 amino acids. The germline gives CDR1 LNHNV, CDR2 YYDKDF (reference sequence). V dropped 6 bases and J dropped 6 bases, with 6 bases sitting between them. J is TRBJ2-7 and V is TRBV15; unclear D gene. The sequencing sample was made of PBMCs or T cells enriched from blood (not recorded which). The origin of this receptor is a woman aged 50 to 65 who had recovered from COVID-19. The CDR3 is CATSPCEQYF. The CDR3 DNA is TGTGCCACCAGTCCCTGCGAGCAGTACTTC.